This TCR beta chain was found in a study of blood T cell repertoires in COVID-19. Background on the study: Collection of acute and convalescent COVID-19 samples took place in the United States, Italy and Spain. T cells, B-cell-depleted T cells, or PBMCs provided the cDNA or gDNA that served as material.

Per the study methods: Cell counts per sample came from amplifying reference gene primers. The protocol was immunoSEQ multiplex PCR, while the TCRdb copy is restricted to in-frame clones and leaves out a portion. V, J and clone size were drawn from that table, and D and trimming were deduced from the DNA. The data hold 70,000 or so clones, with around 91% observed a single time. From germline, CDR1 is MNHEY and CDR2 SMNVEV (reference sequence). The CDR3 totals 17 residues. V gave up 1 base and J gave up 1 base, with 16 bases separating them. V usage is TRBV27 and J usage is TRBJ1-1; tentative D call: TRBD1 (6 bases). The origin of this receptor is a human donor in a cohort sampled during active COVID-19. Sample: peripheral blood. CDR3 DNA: TGTGCCAGCAGTTTATGGGGGCCTAGACAGCAGAACACTGAAGCTTTCTTT. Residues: CASSLWGPRQQNTEAFF.